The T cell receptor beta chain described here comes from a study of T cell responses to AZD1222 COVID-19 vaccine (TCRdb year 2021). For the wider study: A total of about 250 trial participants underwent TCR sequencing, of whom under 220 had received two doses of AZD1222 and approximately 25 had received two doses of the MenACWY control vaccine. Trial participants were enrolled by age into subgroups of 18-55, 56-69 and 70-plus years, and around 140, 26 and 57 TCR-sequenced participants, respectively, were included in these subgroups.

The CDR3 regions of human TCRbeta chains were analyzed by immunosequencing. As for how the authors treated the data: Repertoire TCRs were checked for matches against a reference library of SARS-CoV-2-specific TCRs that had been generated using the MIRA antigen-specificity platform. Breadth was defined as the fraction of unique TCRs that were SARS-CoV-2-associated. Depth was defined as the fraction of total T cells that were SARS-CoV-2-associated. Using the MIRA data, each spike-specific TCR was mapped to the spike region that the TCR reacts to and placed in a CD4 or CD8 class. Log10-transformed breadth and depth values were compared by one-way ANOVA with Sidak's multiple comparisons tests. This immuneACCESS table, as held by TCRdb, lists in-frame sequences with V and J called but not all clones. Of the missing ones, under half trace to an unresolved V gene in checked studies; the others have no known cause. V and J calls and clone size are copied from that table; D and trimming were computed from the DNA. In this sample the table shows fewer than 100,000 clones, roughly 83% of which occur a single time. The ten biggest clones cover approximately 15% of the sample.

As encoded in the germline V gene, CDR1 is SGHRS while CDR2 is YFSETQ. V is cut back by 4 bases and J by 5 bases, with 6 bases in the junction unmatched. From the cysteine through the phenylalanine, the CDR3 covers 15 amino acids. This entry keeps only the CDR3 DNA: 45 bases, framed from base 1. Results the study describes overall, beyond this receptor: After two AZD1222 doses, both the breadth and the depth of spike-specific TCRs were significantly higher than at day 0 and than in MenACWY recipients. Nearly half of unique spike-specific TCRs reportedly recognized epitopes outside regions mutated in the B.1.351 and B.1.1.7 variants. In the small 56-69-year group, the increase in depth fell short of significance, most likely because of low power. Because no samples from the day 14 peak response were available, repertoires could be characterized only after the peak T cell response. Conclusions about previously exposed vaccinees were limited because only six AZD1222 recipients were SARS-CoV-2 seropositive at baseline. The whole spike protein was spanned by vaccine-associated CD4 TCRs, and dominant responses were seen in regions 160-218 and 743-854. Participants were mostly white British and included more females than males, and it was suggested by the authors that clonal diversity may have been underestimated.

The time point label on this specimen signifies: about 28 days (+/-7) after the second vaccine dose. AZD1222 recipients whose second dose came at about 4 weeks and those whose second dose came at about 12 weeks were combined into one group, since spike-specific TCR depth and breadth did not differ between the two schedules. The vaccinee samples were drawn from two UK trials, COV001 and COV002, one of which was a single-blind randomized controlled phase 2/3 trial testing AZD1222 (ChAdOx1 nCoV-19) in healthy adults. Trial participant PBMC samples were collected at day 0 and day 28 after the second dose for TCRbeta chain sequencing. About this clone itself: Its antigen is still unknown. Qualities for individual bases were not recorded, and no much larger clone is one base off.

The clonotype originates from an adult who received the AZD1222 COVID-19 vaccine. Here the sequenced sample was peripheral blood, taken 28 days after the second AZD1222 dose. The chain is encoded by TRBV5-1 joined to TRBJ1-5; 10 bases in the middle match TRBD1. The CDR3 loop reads CASSPGTGAYQPQHF. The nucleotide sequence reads TGCGCCAGCAGCCCGGGGACAGGGGCGTATCAGCCCCAGCATTTT.